This T cell receptor (beta chain) was identified during a study of shared clonotypes between healthy human individuals. About the research overall: Participating donors consisted of two women and a few men aged 18 to 49. The study used three CD4 naive, three CD4 memory, two CD8 naive and one CD8 memory plate per donor.

A deep-level run was used for the assay. Repertoires were generated with immunoSEQ multiplex PCR, while TCRdb's copy carries only in-frame clones and drops some. The data contain some 2,000,000 clones, 90% to 95% of them singletons. With 4 bases removed from V and 0 bases from J, the gap between germline ends came to 8 bases. Germline V gene data show CDR1 as SGHNT and CDR2 as YYREEE (reference sequence). The CDR3 is made up of 13 amino acids. Sequencing used naive CD4+ T cells sorted from blood. Subset specified: CD45RA+ positively selected. This sequence was found in a man aged 18 to 35 in good health. The genes are TRBV5-4 and TRBJ2-7; D uncertain. CDR3 sequence reads: CASSLDGSYEQYF. CDR3 DNA: TGTGCCAGCAGCCTCGACGGCTCCTACGAGCAGTACTTC.